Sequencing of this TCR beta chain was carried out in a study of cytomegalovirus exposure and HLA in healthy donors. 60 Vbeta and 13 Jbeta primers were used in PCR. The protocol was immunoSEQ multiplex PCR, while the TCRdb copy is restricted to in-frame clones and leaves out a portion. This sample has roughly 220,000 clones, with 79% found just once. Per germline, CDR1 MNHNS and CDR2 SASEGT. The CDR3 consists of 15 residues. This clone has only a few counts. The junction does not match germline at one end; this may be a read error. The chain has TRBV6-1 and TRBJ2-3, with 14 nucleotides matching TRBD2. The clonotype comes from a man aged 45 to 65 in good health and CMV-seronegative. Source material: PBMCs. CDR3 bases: TGTGCCGGCAGACTAGCGGGAGGGAGCACAGATACGCAGTATTTT. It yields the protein CAGRLAGGSTDTQYF.